The 10 T cell receptor beta chains below all came from one sample that was sequenced in a study of glioma-infiltrating T cells after dendritic cell vaccination. Time point indicated: after dendritic cell vaccination, including at tumor progression/relapse. Clones were sequenced by immunoSEQ multiplex PCR, and TCRdb holds only the in-frame ones, with some missing. The table lists tens of thousands of clones, around 85% of them singletons. This sample comprised blood, obtained after dendritic cell vaccination. The receptors derive from a human donor with glioblastoma.

This clone was seen a single time. This chain connects TRBV7-8 to TRBJ2-7, with 7 bases that match TRBD1. The CDR3 contains 15 residues. The V and J ends lost 5 bases and 0 bases, in that order; junction bases with no gene match: 7. The germline V gene encodes CDR1 SGHVS and CDR2 FQNEAQ. CDR3 sequence: CASSIDRDSSYEQYF. The CDR3 DNA is TGTGCCAGCAGCATTGACAGGGATAGCTCCTACGAGCAGTACTTC.

The chain has TRBV7-2 and TRBJ2-3; 12 bases agree with TRBD2. Germline V CDR1 and CDR2: SGHTA, FQGNSA. Germline trimming cut 4 bases from V and 10 bases from J; bases unmatched to any gene: 9. The CDR3 contains 15 residues. The CDR3: CASSSASGGGQSQYF. The CDR3 DNA reads TGTGCCAGCAGCTCTGCTAGCGGGGGGGGACAGTCGCAGTATTTT.

The genes are TRBV27 and TRBJ2-1, with D perhaps matching TRBD1 (5 bases). Trimming left V 6 bases short and J 0 bases short, with 12 bases between. The V gene's germline CDR1 is MNHEY and CDR2 SMNVEV (reference sequence). The CDR3 is 15 residues long. This CDR3 reads CASRSGHSSYNEQFF. The CDR3 DNA reads TGTGCCAGCAGGTCCGGACATAGCTCCTACAATGAGCAGTTCTTC.

V gene TRBV5-4 combines with J gene TRBJ2-3, with D perhaps TRBD2 (5 bases). The CDR3 is 16 amino acids. CDR1 SGHNT and CDR2 YYREEE come from the germline V gene (reference sequence). V was trimmed by 4 bases and J by 0 bases, leaving 15 bases between them. CDR3 DNA: TGTGCCAGCAGCCCGGAGAAAGCGGCTAGCACAGATACGCAGTATTTT. It translates to CASSPEKAASTDTQYF.

This clone has just a few counts. The gene calls are TRBV29-1 and TRBJ1-1; no clear D. Trimming stripped 7 bases from V and 0 bases from J, with 9 bases between. CDR1 and CDR2 from the germline V gene are SQVTM and ANQGSEA. The CDR3 length is 12 residues. CDR3 nucleotides: TGCAGCGATGGGCTGATGAACACTGAAGCTTTCTTT. Translated: CSDGLMNTEAFF. The complete variable domain, with remaining parts taken from reference TRBV29-1 and TRBJ1-1, reads SAVISQKPSRDICQRGTSLTIQCQVDSQVTMMFWYRQQPGQSLTLIATANQGSEATYESGFVIDKFPISRPNLTFSTLTVSNMSPEDSSIYLCSDGLMNTEAFFGQGTRLTVV.

This clone was counted a few times. The gene calls are TRBV5-1 and TRBJ1-3, with TRBD1 matching 9 bases. Germline V gives CDR1 SGHRS, CDR2 YFSETQ. V shed 4 bases and J 9 bases; nucleotides not matched to a gene: 5. CDR3 size: 13 residues. The chain's CDR3 is CASSPRTGATIYF. CDR3 nucleotides: TGCGCCAGCAGCCCAAGGACAGGGGCCACCATATATTTT.

This clone showed up just once. The junction differs from germline at one of its ends, possibly a read error. The genes are TRBV7-7 and TRBJ2-5, with 11 bases that match TRBD1. This CDR3 has 15 amino acids. Germline CDR1 and CDR2: SSHAT and FNYEAQ (reference sequence). The CDR3 protein is CASSDRDRGKETQYF. The CDR3 nucleotides read TGTGCTAGCAGCGACCGGGACAGGGGGAAAGAGACCCAGTACTTC.

J is TRBJ2-7 and V is TRBV7-2; no firm D call. Germline V CDR1 and CDR2: SGHTA, FQGNSA. The CDR3 runs to 14 residues. Trimming pared 2 bases from V and 2 bases from J, leaving 10 bases between. Written as DNA, the CDR3 is TGTGCCAGCAGCTTAAGTCTAGAAGCCTACGAGCAGTACTTC. Translated, it gives CASSLSLEAYEQYF.

The J gene is TRBJ2-1, the V gene TRBV19; 8 positions match TRBD2. The CDR3 spans 16 residues. V shed 3 bases and J 3 bases; nucleotides not matched to a gene: 7. The germline gives CDR1 LNHDA, CDR2 SQIVND (reference sequence). CDR3 coding DNA: TGTGCCAGTAGTATCCGAGCGGGGGTCCGCTACAATGAGCAGTTCTTC. As protein: CASSIRAGVRYNEQFF. Full variable domain (remainder filled in from reference TRBV19 and TRBJ2-1): DGGITQSPKYLFRKEGQNVTLSCEQNLNHDAMYWYRQDPGQGLRLIYYSQIVNDFQKGDIAEGYSVSREKKESFPLTVTSAQKNPTAFYLCASSIRAGVRYNEQFFGPGTRLTVL.

The chain employs TRBV2 and TRBJ2-3, with unresolved D. Trimming took off 8 bases at V and 0 bases at J, with 9 bases between the two ends. The V gene's germline CDR1 is SNHLY and CDR2 FYNNEI. The CDR3 consists of 13 residues. The CDR3 nucleotides are TGTGCCAGCCAACTCCTTAGCACAGATACGCAGTATTTT. As protein: CASQLLSTDTQYF.